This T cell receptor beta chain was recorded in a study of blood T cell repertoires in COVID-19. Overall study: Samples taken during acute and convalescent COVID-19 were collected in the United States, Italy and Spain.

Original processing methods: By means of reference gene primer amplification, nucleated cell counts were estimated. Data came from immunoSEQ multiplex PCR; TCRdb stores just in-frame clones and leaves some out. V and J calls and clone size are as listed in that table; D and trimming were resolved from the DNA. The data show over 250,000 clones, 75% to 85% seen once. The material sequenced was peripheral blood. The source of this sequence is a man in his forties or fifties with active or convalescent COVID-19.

This CDR3 reads CASSRTSGRGWSSYNEQFF. CDR3 coding DNA: TGTGCCAGCAGCCGGACTAGCGGGAGGGGATGGAGCTCCTACAATGAGCAGTTCTTC. The rearrangement uses TRBV11-2 and TRBJ2-1, with 15 bases lining up with TRBD2. J gave up 0 bases and V 5 bases, and 8 bases lay outside the gene matches. CDR1 and CDR2 (germline): SGHAT, FQNNGV. This CDR3 contains 19 residues. The whole variable domain, filled in from reference TRBV11-2 and TRBJ2-1, reads EAGVAQSPRYKIIEKRQSVAFWCNPISGHATLYWYQQILGQGPKLLIQFQNNGVVDDSQLPKDRFSAERLKGVDSTLKIQPAKLEDSAVYLCASSRTSGRGWSSYNEQFFGPGTRLTVL.